This entry concerns a single T cell receptor (beta chain). This entry is derived from a study of blood T cell repertoires in COVID-19. Study-wide context: Some COVID-19 samples were acute and others convalescent; all came from the United States, Italy and Spain.

Original data processing: Estimation of nucleated cell counts relied on the amplification of reference gene primers. Measured with immunoSEQ multiplex PCR; TCRdb has only the in-frame clones, and not every one. For V, J and clone size, that table is used; D and trimming come from the DNA. The data contain some 290,000 clones, 90% of them singletons. This receptor was identified in a woman aged 30 to 39 who had been exposed to COVID-19. Sequenced material: PBMCs or T cells enriched from blood (not recorded which).

DNA for the CDR3: TGTGCCAGCAGCTCCCGGACAGGGACGAAAAACATTCAGTACTTC. Protein product: CASSSRTGTKNIQYF. J is TRBJ2-4 and V is TRBV13; TRBD1 agrees at 8 bases. The CDR3 consists of 15 residues. Trimming at V came to 4 bases and at J to 4 bases, leaving 6 bases not matched to a gene. CDR1 and CDR2 (germline): PRHDT, FYEKMQ (reference sequence). Using reference TRBV13 and TRBJ2-4 for the parts outside the CDR3, the full variable domain is AAGVIQSPRHLIKEKRETATLKCYPIPRHDTVYWYQQGPGQDPQFLISFYEKMQSDKGSIPDRFSAQQFSDYHSELNMSSLELGDSALYFCASSSRTGTKNIQYFGAGTRLSVL.